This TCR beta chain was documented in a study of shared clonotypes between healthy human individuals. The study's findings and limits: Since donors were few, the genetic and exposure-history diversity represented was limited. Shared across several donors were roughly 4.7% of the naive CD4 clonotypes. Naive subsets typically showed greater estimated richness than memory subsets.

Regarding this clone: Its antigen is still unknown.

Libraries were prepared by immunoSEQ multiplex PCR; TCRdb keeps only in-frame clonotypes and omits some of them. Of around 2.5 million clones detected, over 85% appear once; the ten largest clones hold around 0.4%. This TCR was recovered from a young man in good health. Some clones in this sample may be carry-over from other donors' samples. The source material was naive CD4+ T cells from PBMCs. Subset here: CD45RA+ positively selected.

Here the CDR3 reads CASSDRGVAGNTIYF. The CDR3 DNA sequence: TGTGCCAGCAGTGACAGGGGAGTCGCTGGAAACACCATATATTTT. The chain carries TRBV28 and TRBJ1-3; 8 bases fit TRBD1. The V gene's germline CDR1 is MDHEN and CDR2 SYDVKM. The CDR3 totals 15 residues. The V and J ends lost 5 bases and 2 bases, in that order; junction bases with no gene match: 5. Full variable domain (outside the CDR3, taken from reference TRBV28 and TRBJ1-3): DVKVTQSSRYLVKRTGEKVFLECVQDMDHENMFWYRQDPGLGLRLIYFSYDVKMKEKGDIPEGYSVSREKKERFSLILESASTNQTSMYLCASSDRGVAGNTIYFGEGSWLTVV.